The rows below give T cell receptor beta chains drawn from one sample of a study of blood T cell repertoires in COVID-19. Only in-frame clones appear in the TCRdb table, and some are missing; sequencing was by immunoSEQ multiplex PCR. This table holds about 96,000 clones, 65% to 85% found once. The sample consisted of peripheral blood. These receptors were collected from a woman between 55 and 75 years old with acute or convalescent COVID-19. The CDR3 runs from the conserved cysteine through the conserved F or W. D genes are given only for firm matches. A clone size is listed for some rows: how often the clone was seen (once, few, many), or a class if it is expanded.

J,D,size,V,CDR3,DNA
TRBJ2-3,TRBD2,.,TRBV30,CAWSSGLAGDTQYF,TGTGCCTGGAGCTCGGGACTAGCGGGGGATACGCAGTATTTT
TRBJ1-6,.,.,TRBV5-1,CASSLLGRDNSPLHF,TGCGCCAGCAGCTTGCTAGGCAGAGATAATTCACCCCTCCACTTT
TRBJ2-2,TRBD1,once,TRBV4-1,CASSQEGQAQNTGELFF,TGCGCCAGCAGCCAAGAAGGACAGGCGCAGAACACCGGGGAGCTGTTTTTT
TRBJ2-7,TRBD1,.,TRBV5-1,CASSSGTAPYEQYF,TGCGCCAGCAGCTCCGGGACAGCACCCTACGAGCAGTACTTC
TRBJ2-5,TRBD2,.,TRBV7-9,CASSNRGGKTQYF,TGTGCCAGCAGCAACCGCGGGGGGAAGACCCAGTACTTC
TRBJ1-1,TRBD1,.,TRBV5-6,CASSLYGTGSTEAFF,TGTGCCAGCAGCTTGTATGGGACAGGGAGCACTGAAGCTTTCTTT
TRBJ1-2,TRBD1,.,TRBV4-2,CASSQGQGSYGYTF,TGTGCCAGCAGCCAGGGACAGGGGAGCTATGGCTACACCTTC
TRBJ2-1,.,.,TRBV6-1,CASSEGRGPYNEQFF,TGTGCCAGCAGTGAAGGGAGGGGTCCCTACAATGAGCAGTTCTTC
TRBJ1-6,.,.,TRBV5-1,CASSFTGNSPLHF,TGCGCCAGCAGCTTCACAGGGAATTCACCCCTCCACTTT
TRBJ2-4,TRBD1,.,TRBV15,CATSRQDRVAKNIQYF,TGTGCCACCAGCAGACAAGACAGGGTGGCCAAAAACATTCAGTACTTC
TRBJ1-1,.,once,TRBV9,CASSVSSYVRAFF,TGTGCCAGCAGCGTAAGCTCCTATGTTAGAGCTTTCTTT
TRBJ2-7,.,.,TRBV29-1,CSGQGSSYEQYF,TGCAGCGGGCAGGGGTCCTCCTACGAGCAGTACTTC
TRBJ1-6,TRBD1,.,TRBV28,CASSLEGALTPLHF,TGTGCCAGCAGTTTGGAGGGGGCGCTGACACCCCTCCACTTT
TRBJ2-7,TRBD1,.,TRBV7-7,CASSLETGARYEQYF,TGTGCCAGCAGCTTAGAGACAGGGGCGAGGTACGAGCAGTACTTC
TRBJ2-2,TRBD1,.,TRBV2,CASKNRGPSTGELFF,TGTGCCAGCAAAAACAGGGGGCCGAGCACCGGGGAGCTGTTTTTT
TRBJ1-3,.,.,TRBV7-2,CASSSYSGNTIYF,TGTGCCAGCAGCTCCTACTCTGGAAACACCATATATTTT
TRBJ2-7,.,once,TRBV16,CASSYVRTSYEQYF,TGTGCCAGCAGCTACGTCAGGACATCCTACGAGCAGTACTTC
TRBJ2-3,TRBD2,.,TRBV27,CASSSRRTSGGADTQYF,TGTGCCAGCAGTTCCAGGCGGACTAGCGGGGGCGCAGATACGCAGTATTTT
TRBJ1-5,TRBD1,.,TRBV7-9,CASSTGAQPQHF,TGTGCCAGCAGCACAGGGGCGCAGCCCCAGCATTTT
TRBJ2-3,.,.,TRBV29-1,CSVAGVGGTDRTDTQYF,TGCAGCGTTGCGGGTGTTGGGGGGACTGACCGCACAGATACGCAGTATTTT
TRBJ2-7,.,.,TRBV24-1,CATSDPPGGQQYF,TGTGCCACCAGTGACCCCCCCGGGGGACAGCAGTACTTC
TRBJ2-3,.,.,TRBV19,CASSLRAGGLGTDTQYF,TGTGCCAGTAGCCTAAGAGCGGGCGGGCTTGGCACAGATACGCAGTATTTT
TRBJ1-1,.,.,TRBV5-4,CASSSGQKNTEAFF,TGTGCCAGCAGCTCCGGACAGAAGAACACTGAAGCTTTCTTT
TRBJ1-4,.,.,TRBV15,CATSRGLATNEKLFF,TGTGCCACCAGCAGAGGGCTAGCAACTAATGAAAAACTGTTTTTT
TRBJ1-2,.,.,TRBV6-5,CASSAETYGYTF,TGTGCCAGCAGCGCAGAAACCTATGGCTACACCTTC
TRBJ1-4,.,.,TRBV6-5,CASRPGANEKLFF,TGTGCCAGCAGGCCAGGGGCTAATGAAAAACTGTTTTTT
TRBJ1-2,TRBD1,once,TRBV2,CASSVGTGGLYGYTF,TGTGCCAGCAGTGTGGGGACAGGGGGCCTCTATGGCTACACCTTC
TRBJ1-6,.,.,TRBV3-1/TRBV3-2,CASSPSAGNSPLHF,TGTGCCAGCAGCCCCTCGGCGGGTAATTCACCCCTCCACTTT
TRBJ2-7,TRBD2,few,TRBV27,CASSFTTSREQYF,TGTGCCAGCAGTTTCACGACTAGCCGGGAGCAGTACTTC
TRBJ1-1,.,.,TRBV18,CASSPRQVTNTEAFF,TGTGCCAGCTCACCACGGCAGGTGACGAACACTGAAGCTTTCTTT
TRBJ1-1,.,once,TRBV4-2,CASSQEAGQRNTEAFF,TGTGCCAGCAGCCAAGAGGCAGGGCAGAGGAACACTGAAGCTTTCTTT
TRBJ2-2,TRBD1,few,TRBV30,CAWSPAGTGVPGELFF,TGTGCCTGGAGTCCCGCGGGGACAGGGGTTCCCGGGGAGCTGTTTTTT
TRBJ1-4,.,.,TRBV19,CASSTRGEKLFF,TGTGCCAGTAGTACCCGGGGTGAAAAACTGTTTTTT
TRBJ1-6,.,.,TRBV10-3,CAISELTGNSPLHF,TGTGCCATCAGTGAACTTACTGGTAATTCACCCCTCCACTTT
TRBJ2-1,.,.,TRBV28,CASGPGIF,TGTGCCAGCGGCCCGGGGATCTTC
TRBJ2-2,.,.,TRBV6-4,CASSALGHPTGELFF,TGTGCCAGCAGTGCCTTGGGACACCCCACCGGGGAGCTGTTTTTT
TRBJ2-7,.,.,TRBV7-2,CASSLSSYEQYF,TGTGCCAGCAGCCTCAGCTCCTACGAGCAGTACTTC